This T cell receptor beta chain was identified during a study of a mutant IDH1 vaccine in newly diagnosed glioma. Generated by immunoSEQ multiplex PCR, the TCRdb table keeps only in-frame clones and is missing some. This sample has more than 50,000 clones, with 70% to 90% found just once. Time point meaning: baseline, week 1 (first vaccination visit). The treatment is: pre-vaccination baseline after standard-of-care therapy. V lost 4 bases to trimming and J lost 4 bases, with 17 bases between them. From germline, CDR1 is MGHRA and CDR2 YSYEKL. The CDR3 consists of 16 residues. The chain has TRBV4-1 and TRBJ2-1; tentative D call: TRBD2 (6 bases). The sequence derives from a man aged 30-40 years with glioma. The sequenced sample was PBMCs, obtained from a glioma patient treated with radiotherapy, temozolomide or both. CDR3 in DNA: TGCGCCAGCAGCCCGAAAGGGGACTCCCCTTACAATGAGCAGTTCTTC. Amino acids: CASSPKGDSPYNEQFF.